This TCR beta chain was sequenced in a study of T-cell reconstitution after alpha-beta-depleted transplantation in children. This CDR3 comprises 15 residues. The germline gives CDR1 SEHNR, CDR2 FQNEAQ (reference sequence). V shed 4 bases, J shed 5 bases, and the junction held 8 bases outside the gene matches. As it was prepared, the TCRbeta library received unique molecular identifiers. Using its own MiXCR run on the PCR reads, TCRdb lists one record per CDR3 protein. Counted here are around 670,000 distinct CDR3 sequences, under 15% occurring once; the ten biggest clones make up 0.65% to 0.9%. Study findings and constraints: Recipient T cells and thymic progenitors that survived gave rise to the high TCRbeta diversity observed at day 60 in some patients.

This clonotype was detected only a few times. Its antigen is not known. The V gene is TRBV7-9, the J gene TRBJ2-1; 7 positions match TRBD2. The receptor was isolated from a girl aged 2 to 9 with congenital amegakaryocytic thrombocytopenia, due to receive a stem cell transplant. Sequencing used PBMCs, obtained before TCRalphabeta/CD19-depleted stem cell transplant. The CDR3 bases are TGTGCCAGCAGCTCATCGGCCGGGACTAACAATGAGCAGTTCTTC. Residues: CASSSSAGTNNEQFF.